This TCR beta chain was captured in a study of shared clonotypes between healthy human individuals. The J segment lost 1 base and the V segment lost 0 bases, leaving 5 bases of the junction unmatched. The germline V gene has CDR1 SGDLS and CDR2 YYNGEE. The CDR3 runs 18 residues. Method: immunoSEQ multiplex PCR; TCRdb's copy keeps in-frame clones and lacks some. The repertoire holds roughly 500,000 clones, around 79% seen once, with approximately 12% in the top ten. The source is a woman aged 40 to 49 in good health. Some clones in this sample may be carry-over from other donors' samples. Sequenced input: PBMCs. The V gene is TRBV9, the J gene TRBJ2-2, with 11 bases lining up with TRBD2. CDR3 coding DNA: TGTGCCAGCAGCGTAGCCCCGGGACTAGCGGTGAACACCGGGGAGCTGTTTTTT. This codes for CASSVAPGLAVNTGELFF.